This section outlines one T cell receptor beta chain sequence together with its context. Methods used by the authors: Amplification from reference gene primers served as the basis for estimated nucleated cell counts. The table came from immunoSEQ multiplex PCR; TCRdb's copy has only in-frame clones and leaves some out. The V and J calls and the clone size are those of that table, but D and trimming were determined from the DNA. This table has 150,000 to 200,000 clones, approximately 78% appearing once. This CDR3 has 13 residues. The germline CDR1 and CDR2 sequences are SEHNR and FQNEAQ (reference sequence). Trimming removed 3 bases from V and 2 bases from J, with 7 bases in between. This record belongs to a study of blood T cell repertoires in COVID-19. Study as a whole: Spain, Italy and the United States supplied samples that represented acute and convalescent COVID-19.

Allocation to cohorts depended on clinical history reported by the participants. The sample taken for sequencing was PBMCs or T cells enriched from blood (not recorded which). This TCR was recovered from a woman aged 50 to 65 who had recovered from COVID-19. The gene calls are TRBV7-9 and TRBJ2-5; D not certain. CDR3 loop: CASSFTAQETQYF. CDR3 DNA: TGTGCCAGCAGCTTTACCGCGCAAGAGACCCAGTACTTC.